What follows describes a single T cell receptor (beta chain). The data belong to a study of T cell changes during pregnancy in multiple sclerosis. The assay was immunoSEQ multiplex PCR, and TCRdb's table has in-frame clones only and misses some. The table records approximately 88,000 clones, roughly 94% of them present only once. This CDR3 spans 18 amino acids. CDR1 and CDR2 from the germline V gene are MNHEY and SMNVEV (reference sequence). This clonotype originated in a female donor with multiple sclerosis, enrolled in a pregnancy study. The sample was peripheral blood, taken in the third trimester of pregnancy. This chain links TRBV27 with TRBJ2-5, with 10 nucleotides matching TRBD2. Judging by the DNA end, TRBJ2-7 fits better; the J call may be wrong. The CDR3 sequence is CASSPLTSGLTWGYEQYF. The CDR3 region has the DNA TGTGCCAGCAGTCCCCTGACTAGCGGGTTAACCTGGGGTTACGAGCAGTACTTC.